The 2 T cell receptor beta chains listed next were all sequenced from one sample in a study of blood T cell repertoires in COVID-19. TCRdb keeps only in-frame clones here, not all; method: immunoSEQ multiplex PCR. The table lists about 150,000 clones, 80% to 90% of them singletons. Material: peripheral blood. These TCRs come from a woman between 55 and 75 years old with COVID-19, enrolled during active disease.

The chain carries TRBV15 and TRBJ1-2, with D perhaps matching TRBD1 (5 bases). The CDR3 spans 13 residues. Trimming left V 4 bases short and J 4 bases short, with 10 bases between. Germline CDR1 reads LNHNV; CDR2 reads YYDKDF (reference sequence). CDR3 region: CATSKGWTYGYTF. The CDR3 DNA reads as TGTGCCACCAGCAAGGGGTGGACCTATGGCTACACCTTC.

The chain employs TRBV7-3 and TRBJ2-5; 14 bases match TRBD2. V gave up 5 bases and J gave up 4 bases; unmatched junction bases: 15. The CDR3 has 19 amino acids. CDR1 and CDR2 from the germline V gene are SGHTA and FQGTGA. CDR3 sequence: CASSLRPPGLAGVRETQYF. The CDR3 DNA sequence: TGTGCCAGCAGCCTAAGGCCCCCGGGACTAGCGGGGGTGAGAGAGACCCAGTACTTC.